The present TCR beta chain was sequenced within a study of OX40 agonist ivuxolimab in advanced cancers. About the study: Patients achieving partial responses numbered three: one hepatocellular carcinoma case and two cutaneous melanoma cases. Study-wide points: Dose levels from 0.1 to 3.0 mg/kg saw CD4+ and CD8+ blood T cells expand clonally by week 6.

Assay used: immunoSEQ multiplex PCR; TCRdb lists only in-frame clones, some missing. The sample consists of tens of thousands of clones, roughly 90% of them appearing once. For this clone: The antigen is not known.

This specimen consisted of CD4+ or CD8+ T cells sorted from blood, obtained in a trial of the OX40 agonist ivuxolimab. This clonotype was sampled from an adult with an advanced solid tumor such as melanoma, head and neck, liver or kidney cancer.

The CDR3 reads CASSPPRVSYEQYF. The CDR3 nucleotides are TGTGCCAGCAGCCCGCCGAGGGTTTCCTACGAGCAGTACTTC. This sequence joins TRBV7-8 and TRBJ2-7; D possibly corresponds to TRBD2 (5 bases). The CDR3 covers 14 residues. The V and J ends lost 5 bases and 1 base respectively, with 12 bases between them. The V gene's germline CDR1 is SGHVS and CDR2 FQNEAQ.